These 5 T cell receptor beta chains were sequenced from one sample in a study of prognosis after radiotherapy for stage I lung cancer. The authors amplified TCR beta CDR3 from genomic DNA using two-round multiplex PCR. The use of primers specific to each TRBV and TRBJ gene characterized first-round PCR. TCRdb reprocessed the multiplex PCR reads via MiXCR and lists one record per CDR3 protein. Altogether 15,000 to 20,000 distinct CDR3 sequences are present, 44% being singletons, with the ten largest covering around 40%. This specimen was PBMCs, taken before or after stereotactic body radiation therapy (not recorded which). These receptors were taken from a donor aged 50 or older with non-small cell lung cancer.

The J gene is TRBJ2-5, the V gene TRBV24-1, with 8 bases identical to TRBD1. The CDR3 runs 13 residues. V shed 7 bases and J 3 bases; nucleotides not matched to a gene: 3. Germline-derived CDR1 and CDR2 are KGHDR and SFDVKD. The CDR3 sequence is CATSGTGKETQYF. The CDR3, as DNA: TGTGCCACCAGCGGGACAGGCAAAGAGACCCAGTACTTC.

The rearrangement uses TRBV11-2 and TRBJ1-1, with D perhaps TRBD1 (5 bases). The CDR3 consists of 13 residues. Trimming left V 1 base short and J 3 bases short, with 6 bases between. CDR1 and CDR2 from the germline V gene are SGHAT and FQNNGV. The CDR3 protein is CASSLVGDTEAFF. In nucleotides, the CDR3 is TGTGCCAGCAGCTTAGTGGGGGACACTGAAGCTTTCTTT.

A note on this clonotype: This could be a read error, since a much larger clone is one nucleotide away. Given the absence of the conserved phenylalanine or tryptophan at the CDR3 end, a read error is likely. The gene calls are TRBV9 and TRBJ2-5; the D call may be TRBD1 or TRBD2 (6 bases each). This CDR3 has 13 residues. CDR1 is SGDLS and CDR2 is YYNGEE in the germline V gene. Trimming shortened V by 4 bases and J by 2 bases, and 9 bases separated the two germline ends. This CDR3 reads CASSKGGQETQYY. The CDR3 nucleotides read TGTGCCAGCAGCAAAGGGGGGCAAGAGACCCAGTACTAC.

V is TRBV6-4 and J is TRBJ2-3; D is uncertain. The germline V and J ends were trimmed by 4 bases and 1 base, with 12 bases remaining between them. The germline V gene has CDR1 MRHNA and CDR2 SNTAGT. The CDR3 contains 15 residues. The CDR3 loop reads CASSAWVYGTDTQYF. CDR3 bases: TGTGCCAGCAGTGCTTGGGTATATGGCACAGATACGCAGTATTTT.

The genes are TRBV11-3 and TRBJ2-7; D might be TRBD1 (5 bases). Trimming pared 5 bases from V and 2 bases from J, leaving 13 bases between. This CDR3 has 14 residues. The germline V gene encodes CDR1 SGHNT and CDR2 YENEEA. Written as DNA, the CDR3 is TGTGCCAGCAGCAAAATACAGGCGGCCTACGAGCAGTACTTC. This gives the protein CASSKIQAAYEQYF.